Shown below are 19 T cell receptor beta chains from a single sample sequenced in a study of blood T cells in healthy people across ages. It was with a sample-barcoded 5' primer and a J-beta primer mix that a second PCR of about 6 to 11 cycles was run. One entry per CDR3 protein, called by TCRdb with MiXCR from the 5' RACE reads. The top ten hold around a third of the sample, which has roughly 700,000 distinct CDR3 sequences, roughly 50% seen once. The sequencing input was blood. The receptors derive from a woman aged 55-69 years in good health.

J is TRBJ2-1 and V is TRBV5-1, with TRBD2 identical over 13 bases. Losses at the gene ends were 1 base for V and 7 bases for J; bases not matched to a gene: 14. The CDR3 consists of 19 residues. Germline-derived CDR1 and CDR2 are SGHRS and YFSETQ. CDR3 in amino acids: CASSLHGLAGVMAYNEQFF. In nucleotides, the CDR3 is TGCGCCAGCAGCTTGCATGGACTAGCGGGAGTGATGGCATATAATGAGCAGTTCTTC.

This sequence joins TRBV3-1 and TRBJ2-5; TRBD2 agrees at 7 bases. With V trimmed by 4 bases and J by 1 base, 6 bases remained unmatched. The CDR3 runs 15 residues. From germline, CDR1 is LGHDT and CDR2 YNNKEL (reference sequence). The CDR3 spells CASSPPASGQETQYF. The CDR3 DNA reads as TGTGCCAGCAGCCCCCCGGCTAGCGGCCAAGAGACCCAGTACTTC.

The chain links TRBV15 to TRBJ1-1, with 8 bases identical to TRBD1. This CDR3 is built from 15 residues. Germline V lookup: CDR1 LNHNV, CDR2 YYDKDF (reference sequence). V shed 0 bases, J shed 1 base, and the junction held 1 base outside the gene matches. CDR3 coding DNA: TGTGCCACCAGCAGAGAAGGGACAGGGAACACTGAAGCTTTCTTT. As protein: CATSREGTGNTEAFF.

This rearrangement joins TRBV4-3 to TRBJ1-1; D is unclear. Germline values: CDR1 LGHNA, CDR2 YSLEER. CDR3 length: 15 amino acids. V lost 0 bases and J 4 bases, leaving 12 bases between the germline ends. The CDR3 spells CASSQDEKGGTEAFF. The CDR3, as DNA: TGCGCCAGCAGCCAAGACGAGAAGGGCGGCACTGAAGCTTTCTTT.

This clonotype was counted between two and nine times. V is TRBV7-2 and J is TRBJ2-5, with 11 bases lining up with TRBD2. CDR3 size: 17 residues. Looked up from germline, CDR1 is SGHTA and CDR2 is FQGNSA. Germline trimming cut 5 bases from V and 1 base from J; bases unmatched to any gene: 9. DNA of the CDR3: TGTGCCAGCAGCCATAAAGGGACTAGCGGAATCCAAGAGACCCAGTACTTC. This codes for CASSHKGTSGIQETQYF.

The chain has TRBV5-1 and TRBJ1-1, with D possibly being TRBD1 (5 bases). This CDR3 contains 14 residues. Deletions cut 0 bases from V and 5 bases from J, with 11 bases between. Per the germline V gene, CDR1 is SGHRS and CDR2 is YFSETQ. This CDR3 is CASSLEGPRTEAFF. The CDR3 DNA sequence: TGCGCCAGCAGCTTGGAGGGGCCTCGAACTGAAGCTTTCTTT.

The chain recombines TRBV7-9 with TRBJ2-3; TRBD2 matches 8 bases. J gave up 0 bases and V 5 bases, and 10 bases lay outside the gene matches. The V gene's germline CDR1 is SEHNR and CDR2 FQNEAQ (reference sequence). The length of the CDR3 is 17 residues. The chain's CDR3 is CASSPEREWYSTDTQYF. In nucleotides, the CDR3 is TGTGCCAGCAGCCCAGAGCGGGAGTGGTACAGCACAGATACGCAGTATTTT.

The chain recombines TRBV2 with TRBJ1-4, with TRBD1 matching over 7 bases. Germline V gene lookup returns CDR1 SNHLY and CDR2 FYNNEI. Losses at the gene ends were 8 bases for V and 4 bases for J; bases not matched to a gene: 10. This CDR3 region has 15 residues. The CDR3 is CASRLRDSFNEKLFF. Here the CDR3 DNA reads TGTGCCAGCCGGCTCCGGGACAGCTTTAATGAAAAACTGTTTTTT.

The chain joins TRBV30 to TRBJ1-4; D unclear. Trimming cost V 3 bases and J 8 bases, with 7 bases left between them. CDR3 length: 11 amino acids. CDR1 and CDR2 from the germline V gene are GTSNPN and SVGIG (reference sequence). The CDR3 spells CAWRTDEKLFF. The CDR3 nucleotides read TGTGCCTGGAGGACGGACGAAAAACTGTTTTTT.

To note about this clonotype: An end of the junction does not agree with germline; a read error may underlie this. The chain uses TRBV28 and TRBJ1-1, with unresolved D. The germline CDR1 and CDR2 sequences are MDHEN and SYDVKM. CDR3 length: 15 amino acids. The CDR3: CAGSITAGRDTEAFF. CDR3 DNA: TGTGCCGGCAGCATCACGGCGGGCAGAGACACTGAAGCTTTCTTT.

This clonotype turned up a few times. This chain joins TRBV20-1 and TRBJ2-7, with 13 bases aligning to TRBD2. V trimming: 3 bases; J trimming: 7 bases; junction bases outside the gene matches: 12. Germline V lookup: CDR1 DFQATT, CDR2 SNEGSKA (reference sequence). The CDR3 runs 16 residues. CDR3 residues: CSASLGGTSGNTEQYF. The CDR3 coding sequence is TGCAGTGCTAGTCTCGGCGGGACTAGCGGGAACACTGAGCAGTACTTC.

About this clonotype: At one boundary the junction diverges from the germline segment, which might be a read error. V and J are TRBV7-2 and TRBJ2-3, with TRBD2 identical over 9 bases. CDR3 length: 15 residues. The germline CDR1 and CDR2 sequences are SGHTA and FQGNSA. The CDR3 is CAGSWGGLATDTQYF. In DNA, the CDR3 is TGTGCCGGCAGCTGGGGGGGACTAGCCACAGATACGCAGTATTTT.

For this clonotype: Likely a read error: the CDR3 ends without its conserved phenylalanine or tryptophan. The chain recombines TRBV7-2 with TRBJ2-5; D perhaps matches TRBD1 (6 bases). The DNA end is more similar to TRBJ2-7, so the J call may be wrong. Looked up from germline, CDR1 is SGHTA and CDR2 is FQGNSA. The CDR3 is 13 residues long. CDR3 protein: CASSLEQGYEQYY. As DNA, the CDR3 is TGTGCCAGCAGCTTAGAACAGGGCTACGAGCAGTACTAC.

The chain is built from TRBV7-9 and TRBJ2-5; maybe TRBD2 (6 bases). The germline V gene has CDR1 SEHNR and CDR2 FQNEAQ (reference sequence). The V end was cut by 3 bases, the J end by 1 base, with 12 bases between. The CDR3 length is 15 residues. CDR3 DNA sequence: TGTGCCAGCAGCTTCCCGGAAGCGGGCCAAGAGACCCAGTACTTC. Translating it yields CASSFPEAGQETQYF.

V usage is TRBV20-1 and J usage is TRBJ1-5; tentatively, D is TRBD1 (5 bases). Per germline, CDR1 DFQATT and CDR2 SNEGSKA (reference sequence). This CDR3 is built from 17 residues. Trimming removed 3 bases at V and 1 base at J, with 19 bases between. The CDR3 sequence is CSASRASPYGSNQPQHF. The CDR3 bases are TGCAGTGCTAGCAGGGCCTCACCTTACGGGAGCAATCAGCCCCAGCATTTT.

V and J are TRBV7-3 and TRBJ2-1; the D gene is possibly TRBD1 (5 bases). With 3 bases removed from V and 7 bases from J, the gap between germline ends came to 16 bases. This CDR3 is 15 amino acids long. In germline, CDR1 is SGHTA, CDR2 FQGTGA. CDR3 DNA sequence: TGTGCCAGCAGCTTGGGGCAGGGTTTTGGAAATGAGCAGTTCTTC. Protein sequence: CASSLGQGFGNEQFF.

The chain uses TRBV28 and TRBJ2-5, with no clear D. The CDR3 is 14 residues long. CDR1 is MDHEN and CDR2 is SYDVKM in the germline V gene. The V gene lost 6 bases and the J gene lost 2 bases, with 13 bases spanning the gap. The CDR3 DNA is TGTGCCAGCAGCCCCCTGAGTGCACAAGAGACCCAGTACTTC. As protein: CASSPLSAQETQYF. Combining the CDR3 with reference TRBV28 and TRBJ2-5 gives the whole variable domain DVKVTQSSRYLVKRTGEKVFLECVQDMDHENMFWYRQDPGLGLRLIYFSYDVKMKEKGDIPEGYSVSREKKERFSLILESASTNQTSMYLCASSPLSAQETQYFGPGTRLLVL.

The chain joins TRBV4-2 to TRBJ1-6, with 9 bases lining up with TRBD1. CDR1 and CDR2 (germline): LGHNA, YNFKEQ. The CDR3 covers 16 residues. Trimming at V came to 3 bases and at J to 7 bases, leaving 7 bases not matched to a gene. CDR3 in DNA: TGTGCCAGCAGCCAGCCCGGGACAGGGCTAAATTCACCCCTCCACTTT. Protein sequence: CASSQPGTGLNSPLHF.

The count of this clonotype is one. The chain is built from TRBV20-1 and TRBJ2-2; D may be TRBD1 or TRBD2 (5 bases each). This CDR3 is 14 amino acids long. V was trimmed by 1 base and J by 4 bases, leaving 10 bases between them. Germline V lookup: CDR1 DFQATT, CDR2 SNEGSKA (reference sequence). CDR3 loop: CSARARAGTGELFF. The CDR3 region has the DNA TGCAGTGCTAGAGCCAGGGCGGGCACCGGGGAGCTGTTTTTT.